This T cell receptor (beta chain) derives from a study of cytomegalovirus exposure and HLA in healthy donors. TCRdb's table, derived via immunoSEQ multiplex PCR, lists solely in-frame clones and lacks some. The table includes 85,000 to 120,000 clones, over 85% detected once. Germline CDR1 is SGHRS and CDR2 is YFSETQ. The CDR3 spans 15 residues. V dropped 7 bases and J dropped 0 bases, with 14 bases sitting between them. The V call is TRBV5-1, the J call TRBJ1-5; a weak D match, TRBD1 (5 bases). Sequencing was performed on PBMCs. This clonotype was sampled from a woman under 30 in good health and CMV-seronegative. The CDR3 is CASRLDIHSNQPQHF. In DNA, the CDR3 is TGCGCCAGCCGCCTGGACATACATAGCAATCAGCCCCAGCATTTT.